This is a list of T cell receptor beta chains from one sample in a study of blood T cell repertoires in COVID-19. Measured with immunoSEQ multiplex PCR; TCRdb has only the in-frame clones, and not every one. The data contain around 100,000 clones, approximately 81% of them singletons. Sequences were obtained from peripheral blood. These receptors were obtained from a man aged 45-65 years with acute or convalescent COVID-19. Both conserved end residues are part of each CDR3. The D gene is left open where the match is weak. The size entry is marked missing in some rows and otherwise reads once, few, many or a size class.

cdr3_length: 16; v_call: TRBV15; clone_size: once; d_call: NA; j_call: TRBJ2-2; cdr3_aa: CATSRDSGRFTGELFF; cdr3_nt: TGTGCCACCAGCAGAGATTCAGGCAGATTCACCGGGGAGCTGTTTTTT
cdr3_length: 18; v_call: TRBV6-1; clone_size: NA; d_call: NA; j_call: TRBJ2-1; cdr3_aa: CASSDWFMSEAPYSKQFF; cdr3_nt: TGTGCCAGCAGTGATTGGTTTATGTCGGAGGCCCCTTATTCAAAGCAGTTCTTC
cdr3_length: 18; v_call: TRBV11-3; clone_size: NA; d_call: TRBD2; j_call: TRBJ2-3; cdr3_aa: CASSLMGKKRGGTDTQYF; cdr3_nt: TGTGCCAGCAGCTTAATGGGAAAAAAGCGGGGAGGGACAGATACGCAGTATTTT
cdr3_length: 14; v_call: TRBV2; clone_size: NA; d_call: NA; j_call: TRBJ2-5; cdr3_aa: CASSPGLKKETQYF; cdr3_nt: TGTGCCAGCAGTCCGGGACTCAAGAAAGAGACCCAGTACTTC
cdr3_length: 17; v_call: TRBV5-6; clone_size: NA; d_call: TRBD1; j_call: TRBJ1-2; cdr3_aa: CASSSGTGSVIYYGYTF; cdr3_nt: TGTGCCAGCAGCTCTGGGACAGGATCTGTAATCTACTATGGCTACACCTTC
cdr3_length: 10; v_call: TRBV25-1; clone_size: once; d_call: NA; j_call: TRBJ2-1; cdr3_aa: CASSANEQFF; cdr3_nt: TGTGCCAGCAGTGCTAATGAGCAGTTCTTC
cdr3_length: 13; v_call: TRBV6-5; clone_size: NA; d_call: NA; j_call: TRBJ2-3; cdr3_aa: CASRAGSTDTQYF; cdr3_nt: TGTGCCAGCAGGGCCGGGAGCACAGATACGCAGTATTTT
cdr3_length: 15; v_call: TRBV6-6; clone_size: NA; d_call: NA; j_call: TRBJ2-3; cdr3_aa: CASNARTGKSDTQYF; cdr3_nt: TGTGCCAGCAATGCGCGGACGGGGAAGTCAGATACGCAGTATTTT
cdr3_length: 12; v_call: TRBV29-1; clone_size: few; d_call: NA; j_call: TRBJ1-1; cdr3_aa: CSVDNRGTEAFF; cdr3_nt: TGCAGCGTTGATAACCGGGGCACTGAAGCTTTCTTT
cdr3_length: 16; v_call: TRBV6-2/TRBV6-3; clone_size: NA; d_call: TRBD2; j_call: TRBJ2-3; cdr3_aa: CASSFGLAGGRDTQYF; cdr3_nt: TGTGCCAGCAGTTTTGGACTAGCGGGGGGGCGAGATACGCAGTATTTT
cdr3_length: 15; v_call: TRBV4-2; clone_size: NA; d_call: NA; j_call: TRBJ2-3; cdr3_aa: CASSQQGKSTDTQYF; cdr3_nt: TGTGCCAGCAGCCAACAGGGGAAAAGCACAGATACGCAGTATTTT
cdr3_length: 15; v_call: TRBV5-1; clone_size: NA; d_call: NA; j_call: TRBJ2-6; cdr3_aa: CASSFAVSGANVLTF; cdr3_nt: TGCGCCAGCAGCTTTGCAGTCTCTGGGGCCAACGTCCTGACTTTC
cdr3_length: 17; v_call: TRBV3-1/TRBV3-2; clone_size: NA; d_call: TRBD1; j_call: TRBJ2-7; cdr3_aa: CASSQDSRAGGFNEQYF; cdr3_nt: TGTGCCAGCAGCCAAGATAGCCGGGCAGGGGGTTTCAACGAGCAGTACTTC
cdr3_length: 15; v_call: TRBV30; clone_size: NA; d_call: TRBD1; j_call: TRBJ1-5; cdr3_aa: CAWSVGQGGNQPQHF; cdr3_nt: TGTGCCTGGAGTGTTGGACAGGGGGGGAATCAGCCCCAGCATTTT
cdr3_length: 14; v_call: TRBV7-6; clone_size: NA; d_call: TRBD1; j_call: TRBJ1-2; cdr3_aa: CASSLGDRRGGYTF; cdr3_nt: TGTGCCAGCAGCTTAGGGGACAGGCGGGGTGGCTACACCTTC
cdr3_length: 17; v_call: TRBV9; clone_size: NA; d_call: TRBD1; j_call: TRBJ1-3; cdr3_aa: CASSEWTGPSSGNTIYF; cdr3_nt: TGTGCCAGCAGCGAGTGGACAGGGCCTAGCTCTGGAAACACCATATATTTT
cdr3_length: 14; v_call: TRBV10-1; clone_size: NA; d_call: TRBD1; j_call: TRBJ1-1; cdr3_aa: CASRVSRDSREAFF; cdr3_nt: TGCGCCAGCAGAGTGTCCCGGGACAGCCGGGAAGCTTTCTTT
cdr3_length: 14; v_call: TRBV3-1/TRBV3-2; clone_size: NA; d_call: TRBD2; j_call: TRBJ2-1; cdr3_aa: CASSQAGTTHEQFF; cdr3_nt: TGTGCCAGCAGCCAAGCCGGGACTACTCATGAGCAGTTCTTC
cdr3_length: 14; v_call: TRBV5-6; clone_size: NA; d_call: NA; j_call: TRBJ2-2; cdr3_aa: CASSSIEGAGELFF; cdr3_nt: TGTGCCAGCAGCTCGATTGAGGGGGCCGGGGAGCTGTTTTTT
cdr3_length: 15; v_call: TRBV30; clone_size: NA; d_call: NA; j_call: TRBJ1-6; cdr3_aa: CAWSVGGAGNSPLHF; cdr3_nt: TGTGCCTGGAGTGTTGGGGGGGCTGGTAATTCACCCCTCCACTTT
cdr3_length: 17; v_call: TRBV15; clone_size: few; d_call: TRBD1; j_call: TRBJ1-5; cdr3_aa: CATSRDTGTASNQPQHF; cdr3_nt: TGTGCCACCAGCAGAGATACCGGGACAGCCAGCAATCAGCCCCAGCATTTT
cdr3_length: 13; v_call: TRBV28; clone_size: NA; d_call: NA; j_call: TRBJ1-6; cdr3_aa: CAWRGLYNSPLHF; cdr3_nt: TGTGCCTGGCGGGGGCTCTATAATTCACCCCTCCACTTT
cdr3_length: 15; v_call: TRBV6-6; clone_size: once; d_call: TRBD1; j_call: TRBJ1-2; cdr3_aa: CASKIGQDANYGYTF; cdr3_nt: TGTGCCAGCAAAATTGGACAGGATGCCAACTATGGCTACACCTTC
cdr3_length: 14; v_call: TRBV19; clone_size: NA; d_call: NA; j_call: TRBJ1-2; cdr3_aa: CASSTPAGGNGYTF; cdr3_nt: TGTGCCAGTAGTACCCCCGCGGGGGGAAATGGCTACACCTTC
cdr3_length: 13; v_call: TRBV6-6; clone_size: NA; d_call: NA; j_call: TRBJ1-2; cdr3_aa: CASSYSDSYGYTF; cdr3_nt: TGTGCCAGCAGTTACTCCGACAGCTATGGCTACACCTTC
cdr3_length: 14; v_call: TRBV28; clone_size: NA; d_call: TRBD2; j_call: TRBJ2-7; cdr3_aa: CASSLTSGLDEQYF; cdr3_nt: TGTGCCAGCAGTTTAACTAGCGGGCTCGACGAGCAGTACTTC
cdr3_length: 15; v_call: TRBV7-3; clone_size: NA; d_call: NA; j_call: TRBJ2-7; cdr3_aa: CASSLDWGRGYEQYF; cdr3_nt: TGTGCCAGCAGCTTAGATTGGGGGCGCGGGTACGAGCAGTACTTC
cdr3_length: 15; v_call: TRBV6-7; clone_size: NA; d_call: NA; j_call: TRBJ1-1; cdr3_aa: CASSPSGQKNTEAFF; cdr3_nt: TGTGCCAGCAGCCCTAGCGGGCAAAAAAACACTGAAGCTTTCTTT
cdr3_length: 16; v_call: TRBV15; clone_size: NA; d_call: TRBD1; j_call: TRBJ2-1; cdr3_aa: CATSRGGQGVNNEQFF; cdr3_nt: TGTGCCACCAGCAGAGGAGGGCAGGGGGTTAACAATGAGCAGTTCTTC
cdr3_length: 16; v_call: TRBV4-2; clone_size: NA; d_call: NA; j_call: TRBJ2-2; cdr3_aa: CASSQDPGVNTGELFF; cdr3_nt: TGTGCCAGCAGCCAAGATCCGGGGGTTAACACCGGGGAGCTGTTTTTT
cdr3_length: 13; v_call: TRBV9; clone_size: NA; d_call: NA; j_call: TRBJ2-2; cdr3_aa: CASSVASTGELFF; cdr3_nt: TGTGCCAGCAGCGTAGCGAGCACCGGGGAGCTGTTTTTT
cdr3_length: 13; v_call: TRBV19; clone_size: NA; d_call: NA; j_call: TRBJ1-1; cdr3_aa: CASSIRLDQGAFF; cdr3_nt: TGTGCCAGTAGTATCCGACTCGACCAAGGAGCTTTCTTT
cdr3_length: 13; v_call: TRBV19; clone_size: NA; d_call: NA; j_call: TRBJ1-5; cdr3_aa: CASSIALNQPQHF; cdr3_nt: TGTGCCAGTAGTATAGCACTTAATCAGCCCCAGCATTTT
cdr3_length: 14; v_call: TRBV5-1; clone_size: once; d_call: TRBD1; j_call: TRBJ1-1; cdr3_aa: CASSVTGQNTEAFF; cdr3_nt: TGCGCCAGCAGCGTGACAGGGCAGAACACTGAAGCTTTCTTT
cdr3_length: 16; v_call: TRBV2; clone_size: NA; d_call: TRBD1; j_call: TRBJ2-2; cdr3_aa: CASSSGRDRGTGELFF; cdr3_nt: TGTGCCAGCTCCTCAGGGAGGGACAGGGGCACCGGGGAGCTGTTTTTT
cdr3_length: 15; v_call: TRBV10-3; clone_size: NA; d_call: NA; j_call: TRBJ1-5; cdr3_aa: CAISQTGSGNQPQHF; cdr3_nt: TGTGCCATCAGCCAGACAGGAAGCGGCAATCAGCCCCAGCATTTT
cdr3_length: 13; v_call: TRBV9; clone_size: NA; d_call: NA; j_call: TRBJ1-5; cdr3_aa: CASSPADNQPQHF; cdr3_nt: TGTGCCAGCAGCCCGGCGGATAATCAGCCCCAGCATTTT
cdr3_length: 13; v_call: TRBV29-1; clone_size: once; d_call: TRBD1; j_call: TRBJ1-2; cdr3_aa: CSVAGTGGGGYTF; cdr3_nt: TGCAGCGTGGCCGGGACAGGTGGGGGTGGCTACACCTTC
cdr3_length: 15; v_call: TRBV5-1; clone_size: NA; d_call: NA; j_call: TRBJ2-2; cdr3_aa: CASSPGTWNTGELFF; cdr3_nt: TGCGCCAGCAGCCCCGGGACTTGGAACACCGGGGAGCTGTTTTTT
cdr3_length: 11; v_call: TRBV5-6; clone_size: NA; d_call: NA; j_call: TRBJ1-2; cdr3_aa: CASSSTGDYTF; cdr3_nt: TGTGCCAGCAGCTCAACCGGGGACTACACCTTC
cdr3_length: 11; v_call: TRBV20-1; clone_size: NA; d_call: NA; j_call: TRBJ1-2; cdr3_aa: CSASDPGGYTF; cdr3_nt: TGCAGTGCTTCGGACCCAGGGGGCTACACCTTC
cdr3_length: 15; v_call: TRBV3-1/TRBV3-2; clone_size: NA; d_call: TRBD1; j_call: TRBJ1-2; cdr3_aa: CASSQGGQGAGGYTF; cdr3_nt: TGTGCCAGCAGCCAAGGGGGACAGGGGGCAGGAGGCTACACCTTC
cdr3_length: 15; v_call: TRBV2; clone_size: NA; d_call: TRBD1; j_call: TRBJ1-1; cdr3_aa: CASSEFGQGKTEAFF; cdr3_nt: TGTGCCAGCAGTGAATTTGGACAGGGAAAGACTGAAGCTTTCTTT